The 5 T cell receptor beta chains given below trace back to one sample, sequenced in a study of T cell repertoires in cytomegalovirus infection. TCRdb used MiXCR to reprocess the reads, holding one entry per CDR3 protein. The table lists 200,000 to 250,000 distinct CDR3 sequences, approximately 22% of them singletons, with about 20% in the top ten. Input material: CD8+ T cells from PBMCs. Every receptor here comes from a human donor in good health (CMV status not recorded). Some clones in this sample may be carry-over from other donors' samples.

The chain recombines TRBV7-4 with TRBJ2-1, with 12 bases identical to TRBD2. V dropped 4 bases and J dropped 8; count of bases not matched to a gene: 21. Germline loops: CDR1 SGHVT, CDR2 SQSDAQ. The CDR3 spans 20 residues. The CDR3 region is CASSSTQGALAGGTLDEQFF. The CDR3 DNA follows: TGTGCCAGCAGCTCCACCCAGGGGGCACTAGCGGGGGGTACTCTGGATGAGCAGTTCTTC.

The chain carries TRBV2 and TRBJ2-3; 10 nucleotides line up with TRBD2. J gave up 2 bases and V 3 bases, and 8 bases lay outside the gene matches. The CDR3 length is 17 residues. CDR1 and CDR2 (germline): SNHLY, FYNNEI. The CDR3 region is CASSDELAGANTDTQYF. The CDR3 coding sequence is TGTGCCAGCAGTGACGAGCTAGCGGGGGCTAACACAGATACGCAGTATTTT.

The genes are TRBV10-2 and TRBJ1-2, with TRBD1 matching over 9 bases. CDR1 is WSHSY and CDR2 is SAAADI in the germline V gene. After removal of 2 bases from V and 5 bases from J, the junction contained 3 bases not matched to a gene. The CDR3 loop spans 14 amino acids. The CDR3: CASSETGGGYGYTF. The DNA for the CDR3 is TGCGCCAGCAGTGAGACAGGGGGCGGTTATGGCTACACCTTC.

The sample holds a few counts of this clonotype. The chain couples TRBV20-1 to TRBJ1-6, with D possibly matching TRBD1 (6 bases). In germline, CDR1 is DFQATT, CDR2 SNEGSKA (reference sequence). V gave up 5 bases and J gave up 0 bases, with 11 bases separating them. The CDR3 extends over 15 amino acids. Here the CDR3 DNA reads TGCAGTGCTTTTACAGGGAGCTCCTATAATTCACCCCTCCACTTT. Translation gives CSAFTGSSYNSPLHF.

This clonotype was observed a handful of times. V is TRBV20-1 and J is TRBJ2-7, with 13 nucleotides matching TRBD2. From germline, CDR1 is DFQATT and CDR2 SNEGSKA (reference sequence). This CDR3 has 14 residues. V was pared by 5 bases and J by 4 bases, with 5 bases of the junction left unmatched. As DNA, the CDR3 is TGCAGTGCTGACGGGACTAGCGGGGTGTACGAGCAGTACTTC. This sequence encodes CSADGTSGVYEQYF.